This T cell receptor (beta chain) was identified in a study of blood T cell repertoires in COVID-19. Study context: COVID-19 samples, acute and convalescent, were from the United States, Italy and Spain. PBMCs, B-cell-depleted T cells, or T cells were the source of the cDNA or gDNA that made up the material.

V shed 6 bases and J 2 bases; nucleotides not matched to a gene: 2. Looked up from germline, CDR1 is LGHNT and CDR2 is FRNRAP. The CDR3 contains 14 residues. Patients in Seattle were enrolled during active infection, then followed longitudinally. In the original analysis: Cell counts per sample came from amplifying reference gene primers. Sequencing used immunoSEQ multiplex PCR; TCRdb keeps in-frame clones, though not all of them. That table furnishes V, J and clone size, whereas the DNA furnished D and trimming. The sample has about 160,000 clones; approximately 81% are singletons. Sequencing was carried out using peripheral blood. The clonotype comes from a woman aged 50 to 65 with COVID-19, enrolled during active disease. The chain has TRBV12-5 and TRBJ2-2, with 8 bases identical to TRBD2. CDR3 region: CASGRGGNTGELFF. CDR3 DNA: TGTGCTAGTGGCCGGGGGGGAAACACCGGGGAGCTGTTTTTT.